The present T cell receptor (beta chain) was sequenced within a study of blood T cell repertoires in COVID-19. Enrollment of patients from Seattle took place during active infection, with longitudinal follow-up. The assay was immunoSEQ multiplex PCR, and TCRdb's table has in-frame clones only and misses some. The table records approximately 190,000 clones, over 80% of them present only once. Germline CDR1 and CDR2: MNHEY and SVGAGI. V lost 6 bases and J 5 bases, leaving 16 bases between the germline ends. CDR3 length equals 14 residues. This sequence joins TRBV6-5 and TRBJ1-1; possibly TRBD1 for D (6 bases). The receptor was derived from a woman aged 55-69 years with COVID-19, enrolled during active disease. The specimen sequenced was peripheral blood. The chain's CDR3 is CASRLDQGPTEAFF. The CDR3 DNA reads as TGTGCCAGCAGACTAGACCAGGGGCCGACTGAAGCTTTCTTT.